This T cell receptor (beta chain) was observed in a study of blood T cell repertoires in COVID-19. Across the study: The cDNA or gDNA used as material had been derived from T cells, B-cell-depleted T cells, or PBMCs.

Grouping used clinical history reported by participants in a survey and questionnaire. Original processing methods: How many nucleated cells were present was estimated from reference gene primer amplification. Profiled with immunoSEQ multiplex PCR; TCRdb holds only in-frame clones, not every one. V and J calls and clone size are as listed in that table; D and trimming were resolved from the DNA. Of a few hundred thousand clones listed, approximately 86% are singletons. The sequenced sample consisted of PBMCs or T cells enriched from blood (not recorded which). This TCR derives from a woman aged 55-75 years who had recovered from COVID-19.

The chain's CDR3 is CASSPGGYGYTF. CDR3 sequence (DNA): TGTGCCAGCAGCCCAGGGGGTTATGGCTACACCTTC. This rearrangement joins TRBV11-3 to TRBJ1-2; 7 bases map to TRBD1. The V gene's germline CDR1 is SGHNT and CDR2 YENEEA. The CDR3 spans 12 residues. The J segment lost 5 bases and the V segment lost 5 bases, leaving 2 bases of the junction unmatched.